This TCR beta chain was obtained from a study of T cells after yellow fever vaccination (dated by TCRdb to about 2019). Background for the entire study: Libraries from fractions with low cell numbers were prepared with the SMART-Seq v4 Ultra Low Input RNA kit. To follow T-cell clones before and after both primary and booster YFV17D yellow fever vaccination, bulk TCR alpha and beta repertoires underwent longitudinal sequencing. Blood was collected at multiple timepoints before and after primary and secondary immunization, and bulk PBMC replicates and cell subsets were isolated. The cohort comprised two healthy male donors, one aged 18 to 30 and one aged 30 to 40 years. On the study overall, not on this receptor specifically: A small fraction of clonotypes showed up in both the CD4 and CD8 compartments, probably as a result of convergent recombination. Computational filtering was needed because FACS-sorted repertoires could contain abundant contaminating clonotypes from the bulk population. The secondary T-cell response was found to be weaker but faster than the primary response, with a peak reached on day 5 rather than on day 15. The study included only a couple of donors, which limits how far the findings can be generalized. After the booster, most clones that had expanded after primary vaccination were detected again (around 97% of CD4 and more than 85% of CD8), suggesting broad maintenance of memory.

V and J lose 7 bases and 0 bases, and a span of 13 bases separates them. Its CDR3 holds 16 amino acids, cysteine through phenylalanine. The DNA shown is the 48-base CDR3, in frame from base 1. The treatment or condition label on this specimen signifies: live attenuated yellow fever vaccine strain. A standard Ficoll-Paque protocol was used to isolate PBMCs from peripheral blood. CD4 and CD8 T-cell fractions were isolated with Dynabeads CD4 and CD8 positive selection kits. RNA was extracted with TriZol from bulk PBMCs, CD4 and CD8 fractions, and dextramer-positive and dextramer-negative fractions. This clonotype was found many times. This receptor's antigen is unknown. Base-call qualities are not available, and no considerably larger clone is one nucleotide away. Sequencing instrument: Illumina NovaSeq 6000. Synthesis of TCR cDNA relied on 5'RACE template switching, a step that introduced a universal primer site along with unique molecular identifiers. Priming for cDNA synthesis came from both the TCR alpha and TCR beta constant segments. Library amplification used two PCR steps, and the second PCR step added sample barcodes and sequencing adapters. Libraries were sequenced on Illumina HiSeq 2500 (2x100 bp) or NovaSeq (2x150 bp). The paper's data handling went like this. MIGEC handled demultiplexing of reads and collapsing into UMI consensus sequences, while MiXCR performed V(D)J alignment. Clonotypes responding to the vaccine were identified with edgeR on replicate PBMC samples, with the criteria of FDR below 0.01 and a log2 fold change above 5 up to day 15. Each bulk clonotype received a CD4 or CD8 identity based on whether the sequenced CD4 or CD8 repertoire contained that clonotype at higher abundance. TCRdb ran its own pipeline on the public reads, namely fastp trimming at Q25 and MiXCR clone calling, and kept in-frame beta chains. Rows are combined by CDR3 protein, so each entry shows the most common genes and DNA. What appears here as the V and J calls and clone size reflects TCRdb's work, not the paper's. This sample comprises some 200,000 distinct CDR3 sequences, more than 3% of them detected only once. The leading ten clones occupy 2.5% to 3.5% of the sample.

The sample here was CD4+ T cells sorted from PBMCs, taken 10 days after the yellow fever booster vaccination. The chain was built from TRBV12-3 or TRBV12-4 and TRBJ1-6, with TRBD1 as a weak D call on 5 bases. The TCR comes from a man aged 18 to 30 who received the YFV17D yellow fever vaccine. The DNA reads TGTGCCAGCACCGGGGGACCGAGCTCCTATAATTCACCCCTCCACTTT. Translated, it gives CASTGGPSSYNSPLHF.